The clone carrying this TCR beta chain has more than one count but fewer than ten. The data originate from a study of T cell repertoires in cytomegalovirus infection. TCRdb redid the calling of the reads with MiXCR, one entry per CDR3 protein. The data contain some 320,000 distinct CDR3 sequences, around a tenth of them singletons. V was pared by 5 bases and J by 7 bases, with 2 bases of the junction left unmatched. The length of the CDR3 is 12 residues. From germline, CDR1 is SGHVS and CDR2 FNYEAQ. The genes are TRBV7-6 and TRBJ2-1; 7 nucleotides align to TRBD1. The specimen was PBMCs. This sequence was found in a human donor in good health (CMV status not recorded). Some clones in this sample may be carry-over from other donors' samples. CDR3 DNA sequence: TGTGCCAGCAGCACAGGGGAAAATGAGCAGTTCTTC. Protein: CASSTGENEQFF.